This T cell receptor beta chain was observed in a study of Ad26.COV2.S vaccination and SARS-CoV-2 variants. Study in general: The Ad26.COV2.S arm of the COV1001 trial was where the donor was placed.

Documented treatment: around 19 received Ad26.COV2.S at low or high dose, single or two shots; roughly 5 received placebo; per-sample allocation not given. Sampling took place 63 days after the first vaccine or placebo injection. Clones were sequenced by immunoSEQ multiplex PCR, and TCRdb holds only the in-frame ones, with some missing. Among 440,000 or so clones listed, approximately 92% were seen once. This CDR3 has 14 amino acids. The V and J ends lost 8 bases and 0 bases, in that order; junction bases with no gene match: 5. Germline V gives CDR1 MNHEY, CDR2 SMNVEV (reference sequence). The clonotype was recovered from a person between 18 and 59 years old who received the Ad26.COV2.S COVID-19 vaccine or a placebo. The rearrangement joins TRBV27 to TRBJ2-3, with 7 nucleotides matching TRBD1. The sequenced sample was peripheral blood, obtained in a trial of Ad26.COV2.S vaccine versus placebo. CDR3 in DNA: TGTGCCAGCCGATGGGACAGAAGCACAGATACGCAGTATTTT. Its translation: CASRWDRSTDTQYF.